The 19 T cell receptor beta chains below all came from one sample that was sequenced in a study of OX40 agonist ivuxolimab in advanced cancers. Sequencing was performed with immunoSEQ multiplex PCR; in TCRdb, only in-frame clones are kept and a portion is missing. The data contain 20,000 to 30,000 clones, roughly 91% of them singletons. The sample consisted of CD4+ or CD8+ T cells sorted from blood, taken in a trial of the OX40 agonist ivuxolimab. The receptors stem from an adult with an advanced solid tumor such as melanoma, head and neck, liver or kidney cancer.

The rearrangement uses TRBV10-1 and TRBJ2-1; D is possibly TRBD1 (5 bases). Looked up from germline, CDR1 is WNHNN and CDR2 is SYGVQD (reference sequence). V lost 3 bases and J lost 6, with 21 bases in between. CDR3 length equals 17 residues. In DNA, the CDR3 is TGCGCCAGCAGTGATCGTATTGGAGTTTTTCAGGGCAATGAGCAGTTCTTC. Protein sequence: CASSDRIGVFQGNEQFF.

The chain links TRBV11-2 to TRBJ1-1; TRBD1 aligns across 8 bases. Germline trimming cut 0 bases from V and 5 bases from J; bases unmatched to any gene: 2. CDR3 length equals 14 residues. Germline CDR1 reads SGHAT; CDR2 reads FQNNGV. Here the CDR3 DNA reads TGTGCCAGCAGCTTAGATAGACAGGGGACTGAAGCTTTCTTT. Translation: CASSLDRQGTEAFF.

This clone was picked up a small number of times. The CDR3 DNA follows: TGTGCCAGTAGTTTTTGGGATGAAAATCAGCCCCAGCATTTT. Translation gives CASSFWDENQPQHF. The rearrangement uses TRBV19 and TRBJ1-5; no firm D call. The CDR3 totals 14 residues. Germline V gives CDR1 LNHDA, CDR2 SQIVND (reference sequence). Trimming removed 5 bases from V and 4 bases from J, with 12 bases in between.

The rearrangement uses TRBV6-1 and TRBJ1-6, with 7 bases that match TRBD1. The CDR3 contains 15 residues. CDR1 and CDR2 (germline): MNHNS, SASEGT. Trimming took 5 bases from V and 4 from J; bases not matched to a gene: 5. The chain's CDR3 is CASSLGQDYNSPLHF. The CDR3 DNA is TGTGCCAGCAGTTTAGGACAGGATTATAATTCACCCCTCCACTTT.

This chain connects TRBV2 to TRBJ1-5; D is unresolved. This CDR3 spans 12 amino acids. Deletions cut 4 bases from V and 11 bases from J, with 12 bases between. Germline lookup yields CDR1 SNHLY and CDR2 FYNNEI. Written as DNA, the CDR3 is TGTGCCAGCAGTGTTCAAGGCTGGACCCAGCATTTT. Amino acids: CASSVQGWTQHF.

The chain uses TRBV6-1 and TRBJ2-5; D is possibly TRBD2 (5 bases). V was clipped by 8 bases and J by 5 bases, with 12 bases between them. The CDR3 totals 12 residues. In germline, CDR1 is MNHNS, CDR2 SASEGT. This CDR3 is CASAEVGETQYF. As DNA, the CDR3 is TGTGCCAGCGCGGAGGTGGGGGAGACCCAGTACTTC.

CDR3: CASSVSGGAAEAFF. The CDR3 DNA reads as TGTGCCAGCAGCGTATCAGGGGGCGCGGCTGAAGCTTTCTTT. The chain carries TRBV9 and TRBJ1-1; 8 bases align to TRBD1. J gave up 6 bases and V 1 base, and 5 bases lay outside the gene matches. Per germline, CDR1 SGDLS and CDR2 YYNGEE. The CDR3 totals 14 residues.

This clone appeared a single time. The J gene is TRBJ1-6, the V gene TRBV4-1; 7 nucleotides align to TRBD1. V was clipped by 4 bases and J by 8 bases; unmatched bases: 8. This CDR3 is 15 amino acids long. Germline V gene data show CDR1 as MGHRA and CDR2 as YSYEKL. CDR3 in amino acids: CASSPQQGSDSPLHF. Here the CDR3 DNA reads TGCGCCAGCAGCCCCCAACAGGGGTCAGATTCACCCCTCCACTTT.

The rearrangement links TRBV7-2 to TRBJ1-2; weak D call: TRBD1 (6 bases). V lost 6 bases, J lost 1 base, and 9 bases lay in between. Germline CDR1 reads SGHTA; CDR2 reads FQGNSA. CDR3 size: 13 residues. The chain's CDR3 is CASSLQGNYGYTF. The CDR3 nucleotides are TGTGCCAGCAGTTTACAGGGTAACTATGGCTACACCTTC.

The chain has TRBV5-1 and TRBJ2-7, with D perhaps matching TRBD2 (5 bases). The CDR3 is 14 amino acids. Germline CDR1 is SGHRS and CDR2 is YFSETQ. Trimming removed 0 bases at V and 5 bases at J, with 12 bases between. The CDR3 bases are TGCGCCAGCAGCTTGGAAGGGTCTAGCCACGAGCAGTACTTC. Translated: CASSLEGSSHEQYF.

The J gene is TRBJ2-1, the V gene TRBV13; D possibly matches TRBD1 or TRBD2 (5 bases each). V lost 4 bases, J lost 12 bases, and 16 bases lay in between. Germline assignment: CDR1 PRHDT and CDR2 FYEKMQ (reference sequence). The CDR3 length is 13 residues. CDR3 DNA: TGTGCCAGCAGCTGGGAGACAGAGCGTGGGCAGTTCTTC. Translating it yields CASSWETERGQFF.

This clone was seen only a few times. The chain couples TRBV28 to TRBJ2-7; D call uncertain. The germline CDR1 and CDR2 sequences are MDHEN and SYDVKM. The CDR3 extends over 12 amino acids. The V and J ends lost 7 bases and 7 bases respectively, with 14 bases between them. The CDR3: CASKRANWEQYF. The CDR3 nucleotides read TGTGCCAGCAAGAGAGCGAATTGGGAGCAGTACTTC.

J is TRBJ1-2 and V is TRBV6-5; D might be TRBD1 (6 bases). CDR3 length equals 15 residues. CDR1 MNHEY and CDR2 SVGAGI come from the germline V gene. Trimming took off 5 bases at V and 4 bases at J, with 17 bases between the two ends. Written as DNA, the CDR3 is TGTGCCAGCAGTCGGACTCGGACAGTCGGCTATGGCTACACCTTC. It encodes CASSRTRTVGYGYTF.

The J gene is TRBJ2-7, the V gene TRBV6-5; unclear D gene. The V and J ends lost 4 bases and 0 bases respectively, with 7 bases between them. CDR3 size: 13 residues. Germline loops: CDR1 MNHEY, CDR2 SVGAGI. The CDR3 DNA sequence: TGTGCCAGCAGTTCGCCAGACTCCTACGAGCAGTACTTC. This encodes CASSSPDSYEQYF.

The rearrangement uses TRBV9 and TRBJ2-7; the match to TRBD2 covers 8 bases. V was pared by 4 bases and J by 1 base, with 7 bases of the junction left unmatched. CDR3 length: 15 amino acids. CDR1 and CDR2 (germline): SGDLS, YYNGEE. CDR3 loop: CASSPGGATSYEQYF. As DNA, the CDR3 is TGTGCCAGCAGCCCGGGGGGGGCTACATCCTACGAGCAGTACTTC.

The V gene is TRBV5-4, the J gene TRBJ2-7, with D hard to call. Trimming left V 0 bases short and J 5 bases short, with 12 bases between. The germline V gene has CDR1 SGHNT and CDR2 YYREEE (reference sequence). CDR3 length: 14 amino acids. CDR3 sequence reads: CASSLDNWLDEQYF. CDR3 nucleotides: TGTGCCAGCAGCTTGGATAATTGGTTAGACGAGCAGTACTTC.

A single count supports this clone. This sequence joins TRBV10-2 and TRBJ2-7; 11 bases align to TRBD1. The CDR3 runs to 14 residues. Germline-derived CDR1 and CDR2 are WSHSY and SAAADI. V trimming: 10 bases; J trimming: 0 bases; junction bases outside the gene matches: 5. The CDR3 sequence is CAIRGTGGSYEQYF. CDR3 DNA: TGCGCCATCCGAGGGACAGGGGGCTCCTACGAGCAGTACTTC.

This clone appeared once. The chain joins TRBV9 to TRBJ2-3; D gene uncertain. Germline loops: CDR1 SGDLS, CDR2 YYNGEE. CDR3 length: 12 residues. Trimming stripped 4 bases from V and 1 base from J, with 4 bases between. This CDR3 is CASSPRTDTQYF. The CDR3 DNA reads as TGTGCCAGCAGCCCTCGCACAGATACGCAGTATTTT.

CDR3 sequence (DNA): TGTGCCAGCAGCTCAAATAGGACAGGGGGAGGGAAAGCTTTCTTT. Its protein product is CASSSNRTGGGKAFF. V and J are TRBV9 and TRBJ1-1; 10 bases align to TRBD1. V was clipped by 4 bases and J by 9 bases; unmatched bases: 12. Looked up from germline, CDR1 is SGDLS and CDR2 is YYNGEE. The CDR3 consists of 15 residues. Drawing the rest from reference TRBV9 and TRBJ1-1, the complete variable domain is DSGVTQTPKHLITATGQRVTLRCSPRSGDLSVYWYQQSLDQGLQFLIQYYNGEERAKGNILERFSAQQFPDLHSELNLSSLELGDSALYFCASSSNRTGGGKAFFGQGTRLTVV.